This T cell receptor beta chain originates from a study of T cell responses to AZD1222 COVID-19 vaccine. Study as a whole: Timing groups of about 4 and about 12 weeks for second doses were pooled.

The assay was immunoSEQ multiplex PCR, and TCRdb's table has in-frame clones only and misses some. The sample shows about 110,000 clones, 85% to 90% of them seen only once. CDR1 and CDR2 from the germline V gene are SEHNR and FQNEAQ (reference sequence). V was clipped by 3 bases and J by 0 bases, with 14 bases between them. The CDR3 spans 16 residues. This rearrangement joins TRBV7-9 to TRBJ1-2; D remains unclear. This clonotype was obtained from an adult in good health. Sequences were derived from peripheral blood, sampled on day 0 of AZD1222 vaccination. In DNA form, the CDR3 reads TGTGCCAGCAGCTTTTCAGGCCGCCAAGCTAACTATGGCTACACCTTC. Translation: CASSFSGRQANYGYTF.